The 21 T cell receptor beta chains below all came from one sample that was sequenced in a study of regulatory T cells in long-lasting Graves disease. Time point specified: persistent/refractory GD, antithyroid drugs over 5 years with positive TRAb. There was RNA extracted from PBMCs, and the TCR library was made from it. Library construction for TCR beta used iRepertoire HTBI primers and Arm-PCR of CDR3 regions. TCRdb recomputed calls from the multiplex PCR reads with MiXCR, one row per CDR3 protein. Of roughly 700,000 distinct CDR3 sequences listed, 25% to 35% are singletons. Sequenced here: peripheral blood mononuclear cells (PBMCs), sampled when the disease was refractory, from a patient treated with antithyroid drugs. Receptors originate from a female donor with Graves disease.

This clonotype was observed a handful of times. The CDR3 DNA follows: TGTGCCAGCAGTTACTCAGTAAGTCTGGGGAACACTGAAGCTTTCTTT. Its protein is CASSYSVSLGNTEAFF. V usage is TRBV6-5 and J usage is TRBJ1-1; D call uncertain. The CDR3 totals 16 residues. Germline loops: CDR1 MNHEY, CDR2 SVGAGI. V was trimmed by 0 bases and J by 1 base, leaving 12 bases between them.

This clonotype turned up a few times. The chain recombines TRBV6-9 with TRBJ1-5; tentatively, D is TRBD1 (6 bases). The CDR3 contains 18 residues. Germline loops: CDR1 MNHGY, CDR2 SVAAGI. Trimming removed 3 bases at V and 3 bases at J, with 21 bases between. In DNA form, the CDR3 reads TGTGCCAGCAGTTACAGGGGACGTGGGGGACGGCTCAATCAGCCCCAGCATTTT. It specifies CASSYRGRGGRLNQPQHF.

This clonotype was seen more than once but under ten times. V and J are TRBV6-1 and TRBJ2-7; D uncertain. This CDR3 has 12 residues. V lost 6 bases to trimming and J lost 3 bases, with 9 bases between them. CDR1 and CDR2 from the germline V gene are MNHNS and SASEGT. CDR3 nucleotides: TGTGCCAGCAGGGGTGGCCGCTACGAGCAGTACTTC. It specifies CASRGGRYEQYF.

The J gene is TRBJ2-5, the V gene TRBV28; TRBD2 might be the D (5 bases). Trimming stripped 4 bases from V and 6 bases from J, with 18 bases between. CDR1 is MDHEN, CDR2 SYDVKM, per germline. This CDR3 spans 15 amino acids. In DNA, the CDR3 is TGTGCCAGCAGTTCGGTTGGCGGGCAGCGGAAGACCCAGTACTTC. Its protein is CASSSVGGQRKTQYF.

The chain couples TRBV5-1 to TRBJ1-4; TRBD1 matches at 9 bases. Germline-derived CDR1 and CDR2 are SGHRS and YFSETQ. The CDR3 has 16 amino acids. V shed 1 base, J shed 7 bases, and the junction held 8 bases outside the gene matches. The CDR3 DNA reads as TGCGCCAGCAGCTTGCGCCGGGGGACAGGGATTGAAAAACTGTTTTTT. This gives the protein CASSLRRGTGIEKLFF. Looking up the rest from reference TRBV5-1 and TRBJ1-4 gives the full variable domain: KAGVTQTPRYLIKTRGQQVTLSCSPISGHRSVSWYQQTPGQGLQFLFEYFSETQRNKGNFPGRFSGRQFSNSRSEMNVSTLELGDSALYLCASSLRRGTGIEKLFFGSGTQLSVL.

V and J are TRBV12-3 or TRBV12-4 and TRBJ1-1, with D possibly being TRBD1 (6 bases). This CDR3 is built from 15 residues. V was trimmed by 5 bases and J by 2 bases, leaving 15 bases between them. CDR3 residues: CASSPLRGGNTEAFF. The CDR3 DNA follows: TGTGCCAGCAGTCCGCTCAGGGGAGGAAACACTGAAGCTTTCTTT.

V gene TRBV20-1 combines with J gene TRBJ1-5; 8 bases are a match to TRBD1. V was pared by 1 base and J by 2 bases, with 13 bases of the junction left unmatched. This CDR3 contains 18 residues. Per germline, CDR1 DFQATT and CDR2 SNEGSKA (reference sequence). As DNA, the CDR3 is TGCAGTGCTAGAGGCCCGACCAGGGGGCTTGGCGGCAATCAGCCCCAGCATTTT. Encoded protein: CSARGPTRGLGGNQPQHF.

This clonotype came up a few times. This chain joins TRBV12-3 or TRBV12-4 and TRBJ2-7; a weak D match, TRBD2 (7 bases). The CDR3 length is 16 residues. Deletions cut 1 base from V and 9 bases from J, with 22 bases between. The CDR3 loop reads CASSLGRGGARRWQYF. CDR3 DNA: TGTGCCAGCAGTTTAGGAAGGGGGGGGGCAAGAAGGTGGCAGTACTTC.

This clonotype has a count of ten or more. J is TRBJ2-5 and V is TRBV12-3 or TRBV12-4; TRBD1 agrees at 7 bases. After removal of 6 bases from V and 4 bases from J, the junction contained 5 bases not matched to a gene. The CDR3 is 13 residues long. DNA for the CDR3: TGTGCCAGCAGGAAGACAGGGCTAGAGACCCAGTACTTC. It encodes CASRKTGLETQYF.

This clonotype was seen more than once but under ten times. The chain couples TRBV9 to TRBJ2-7, with D perhaps TRBD2 (6 bases). Germline loops: CDR1 SGDLS, CDR2 YYNGEE. The CDR3 consists of 16 residues. The V gene lost 2 bases and the J gene lost 4 bases, with 19 bases spanning the gap. CDR3 amino acids: CASSVRPGVGGYEQYF. The CDR3 DNA sequence: TGTGCCAGCAGCGTTCGTCCGGGAGTGGGAGGTTACGAGCAGTACTTC.

This clonotype was seen many times. V and J are TRBV20-1 and TRBJ1-6, with D possibly matching TRBD1 (5 bases). Looked up from germline, CDR1 is DFQATT and CDR2 is SNEGSKA (reference sequence). The CDR3 sequence is 14 residues long. Trimming removed 6 bases from V and 5 bases from J, with 14 bases in between. This CDR3 is CSARPGTDNSPLHF. The CDR3 DNA follows: TGCAGTGCCCGCCCGGGGACGGATAATTCACCCCTCCACTTT.

This chain uses TRBV7-2 with TRBJ1-2; TRBD1 matches at 7 bases. J lost 5 bases, V lost 3 bases, and 9 bases had no gene match. CDR3 size: 15 residues. CDR1 is SGHTA, CDR2 FQGNSA, per germline. The CDR3 loop is CASSLYADRSYGYTF. CDR3 coding DNA: TGTGCCAGCAGCTTGTATGCGGACAGGAGTTATGGCTACACCTTC.

The J gene is TRBJ2-3, the V gene TRBV28, with D perhaps TRBD1 or TRBD2 (5 bases each). The CDR3 length is 14 residues. CDR1 is MDHEN, CDR2 SYDVKM, per germline. The V and J ends lost 6 bases and 2 bases respectively, with 12 bases between them. The CDR3 here is CASRPLGVTDTQYF. In DNA form, the CDR3 reads TGTGCCAGCAGACCACTAGGGGTCACAGATACGCAGTATTTT.

The chain employs TRBV7-2 and TRBJ1-2, with no clear D. CDR3 length: 15 amino acids. Germline loops: CDR1 SGHTA, CDR2 FQGNSA. V shed 3 bases and J shed 1 base, with 12 bases lying between them. The CDR3 region is CASSFAGRINYGYTF. CDR3 bases: TGTGCCAGCAGCTTTGCCGGCAGGATTAACTATGGCTACACCTTC.

The CDR3 is CSVESGRSDEQFF. CDR3 bases: TGCAGCGTAGAAAGCGGGAGGTCTGATGAGCAGTTCTTC. The chain uses TRBV29-1 and TRBJ2-1; 9 bases fit TRBD2. Germline-derived CDR1 and CDR2 are SQVTM and ANQGSEA. Trimming at V came to 6 bases and at J to 8 bases, leaving 8 bases not matched to a gene. The CDR3 has 13 residues.

This clonotype has a handful of counts. This chain connects TRBV5-6 to TRBJ2-1, with D unclear. The length of the CDR3 is 13 residues. Germline lookup yields CDR1 SGHDT and CDR2 YYEEEE. V was pared by 4 bases and J by 5 bases, with 10 bases between. The CDR3 sequence is CASSTPFHNEQFF. CDR3 coding DNA: TGTGCCAGCAGCACCCCATTCCACAATGAGCAGTTCTTC.

This clonotype was counted only a few times. The V and J genes are TRBV29-1 and TRBJ1-1; D is unclear. This CDR3 is built from 13 residues. CDR1 and CDR2 from the germline V gene are SQVTM and ANQGSEA. Trimming stripped 8 bases from V and 4 bases from J, with 17 bases between. CDR3 in amino acids: CSSLGDESTEAFF. CDR3 nucleotide sequence: TGCAGCTCACTCGGGGATGAGAGCACTGAAGCTTTCTTT. Using reference TRBV29-1 and TRBJ1-1 for the parts outside the CDR3, the full variable domain is SAVISQKPSRDICQRGTSLTIQCQVDSQVTMMFWYRQQPGQSLTLIATANQGSEATYESGFVIDKFPISRPNLTFSTLTVSNMSPEDSSIYLCSSLGDESTEAFFGQGTRLTVV.

The gene calls are TRBV7-9 and TRBJ1-3, with TRBD1 identical over 7 bases. The CDR3 sequence is 15 residues long. Germline CDR1 reads SEHNR; CDR2 reads FQNEAQ (reference sequence). With V trimmed by 2 bases and J by 0 bases, 1 base remained unmatched. Here the CDR3 reads CASSLKGASGNTIYF. In DNA form, the CDR3 reads TGTGCCAGCAGCTTAAAGGGGGCCTCTGGAAACACCATATATTTT.

V gene TRBV5-4 combines with J gene TRBJ1-4, with unresolved D. The germline V and J ends were trimmed by 3 bases and 8 bases, with 14 bases remaining between them. CDR1 and CDR2 (germline): SGHNT, YYREEE (reference sequence). This CDR3 region has 14 residues. The CDR3 nucleotides are TGTGCCAGCAGCTCAGGTGATACAACCGAAAAACTGTTTTTT. It codes for CASSSGDTTEKLFF. The variable domain in full, completed from reference TRBV5-4 and TRBJ1-4, reads ETGVTQSPTHLIKTRGQQVTLRCSSQSGHNTVSWYQQALGQGPQFIFQYYREEENGRGNFPPRFSGLQFPNYSSELNVNALELDDSALYLCASSSGDTTEKLFFGSGTQLSVL.

This clonotype was seen more than once but under ten times. The rearrangement uses TRBV7-2 and TRBJ1-1; D unclear. Germline lookup yields CDR1 SGHTA and CDR2 FQGNSA. This CDR3 region has 13 residues. V lost 6 bases and J lost 0, with 8 bases in between. The CDR3: CASRKSMNTEAFF. CDR3 bases: TGTGCCAGCAGAAAGTCCATGAACACTGAAGCTTTCTTT.

This clonotype was detected a few times. This chain links TRBV3-1 with TRBJ1-5; no definite D call. This CDR3 is 15 amino acids long. Germline V lookup: CDR1 LGHDT, CDR2 YNNKEL (reference sequence). V was trimmed by 0 bases and J by 1 base, leaving 7 bases between them. This CDR3 is CASSQDSGSNQPQHF. CDR3 nucleotides: TGTGCCAGCAGCCAAGATTCGGGGAGCAATCAGCCCCAGCATTTT.